This entry lists 26 T cell receptor beta chains sequenced from one sample in a study of T cell repertoires and HLA-DP antigens. The repertoire was sequenced with immunoSEQ multiplex PCR; TCRdb's copy has only in-frame clones and lacks some. The table includes over 100,000 clones, 92% detected once. The antigens for these receptors are not known. Sequenced input: CD4+ T cells from PBMCs. Every receptor here comes from a woman between 18 and 29 years old in good health and CMV-seronegative.

The chain links TRBV5-1 to TRBJ1-2, with unresolved D. Germline V lookup: CDR1 SGHRS, CDR2 YFSETQ. This CDR3 region has 12 residues. V lost 2 bases and J lost 1, with 3 bases in between. CDR3 nucleotides: TGCGCCAGCAGCTTAGATAACTATGGCTACACCTTC. Residues: CASSLDNYGYTF.

The chain employs TRBV9 and TRBJ2-2; perhaps TRBD1 as D (6 bases). The CDR3 covers 16 residues. The germline V gene has CDR1 SGDLS and CDR2 YYNGEE. V was trimmed by 0 bases and J by 5 bases, leaving 14 bases between them. CDR3 amino acids: CASSVGSGQKTGELFF. In DNA, the CDR3 is TGTGCCAGCAGCGTAGGTTCGGGACAAAAAACCGGGGAGCTGTTTTTT.

This chain links TRBV11-1 with TRBJ2-5; D is undetermined. Trimming removed 0 bases from V and 5 bases from J, with 16 bases in between. The CDR3 contains 16 residues. Germline CDR1 SGHAT, CDR2 FQDESV (reference sequence). The CDR3 nucleotides are TGTGCCAGCAGCTTAGCGCTTACTGCTACCATGGAGACCCAGTACTTC. Translated: CASSLALTATMETQYF.

This clone was seen a single time. This chain joins TRBV6-5 and TRBJ1-5, with unresolved D. Germline assignment: CDR1 MNHEY and CDR2 SVGAGI. CDR3 size: 13 residues. V lost 11 bases and J 0 bases, leaving 11 bases between the germline ends. The CDR3 loop is CAAGKGSNQPQHF. The CDR3 nucleotides read TGTGCCGCGGGGAAGGGTAGCAATCAGCCCCAGCATTTT.

This clone occurred once. CDR3 protein: CASSLHLRGDPGELFF. The CDR3 coding sequence is TGTGCCAGCAGCCTTCACCTTCGGGGGGACCCCGGGGAGCTGTTTTTT. This sequence joins TRBV6-4 and TRBJ2-2; 7 bases map to TRBD2. After removal of 6 bases from V and 6 bases from J, the junction contained 13 bases not matched to a gene. The V gene's germline CDR1 is MRHNA and CDR2 SNTAGT. The CDR3 runs 16 residues.

J is TRBJ1-2 and V is TRBV7-9; D is uncertain. V was clipped by 1 base and J by 4 bases, with 7 bases between them. This CDR3 spans 13 amino acids. CDR1 is SEHNR and CDR2 is FQNEAQ in the germline V gene (reference sequence). This CDR3 reads CASSLELSYGYTF. The CDR3 DNA sequence: TGTGCCAGCAGCTTAGAACTTAGCTATGGCTACACCTTC.

V gene TRBV28 combines with J gene TRBJ1-6; D is unresolved. Trimming removed 6 bases from V and 0 bases from J, with 15 bases in between. The CDR3 totals 17 residues. The germline V gene has CDR1 MDHEN and CDR2 SYDVKM. The CDR3 is CASSPPQASSYNSPLHF. CDR3 in DNA: TGTGCCAGCAGCCCCCCCCAGGCCAGCTCCTATAATTCACCCCTCCACTTT.

This clone was seen a single time. V is TRBV5-1 and J is TRBJ2-2; 8 bases agree with TRBD1. From germline, CDR1 is SGHRS and CDR2 YFSETQ. The V gene end was trimmed by 4 bases and the J gene end by 2 bases; junction bases not matched to a gene: 7. The CDR3 has 16 amino acids. The CDR3 region has the DNA TGCGCCAGCAGCCCTGGGACAGGCAAAAACACCGGGGAGCTGTTTTTT. It encodes CASSPGTGKNTGELFF. The variable domain in full, completed from reference TRBV5-1 and TRBJ2-2, reads KAGVTQTPRYLIKTRGQQVTLSCSPISGHRSVSWYQQTPGQGLQFLFEYFSETQRNKGNFPGRFSGRQFSNSRSEMNVSTLELGDSALYLCASSPGTGKNTGELFFGEGSRLTVL.

The chain carries TRBV7-8 and TRBJ2-5; TRBD1 matches at 7 bases. J gave up 7 bases and V 5 bases, and 7 bases lay outside the gene matches. The CDR3 covers 13 residues. CDR1 is SGHVS and CDR2 is FQNEAQ in the germline V gene. The CDR3 protein is CASSTGVEGTQYF. CDR3 DNA sequence: TGTGCCAGCAGCACAGGGGTGGAAGGGACCCAGTACTTC.

This clone was detected only a few times. V is TRBV2 and J is TRBJ1-6; D not certain. CDR1 and CDR2 (germline): SNHLY, FYNNEI. The CDR3 spans 13 residues. V shed 6 bases and J shed 8 bases, with 11 bases lying between them. CDR3 residues: CASRQERDSPLHF. The CDR3 nucleotides read TGTGCCAGCAGGCAGGAGAGGGATTCACCCCTCCACTTT.

The V and J genes are TRBV19 and TRBJ1-2; 9 positions match TRBD1. This CDR3 is built from 16 residues. The germline gives CDR1 LNHDA, CDR2 SQIVND (reference sequence). With 5 bases clipped from V and 5 bases from J, the junction kept 12 bases outside the gene matches. DNA for the CDR3: TGTGCCAGTAGTGTGGGAGGGACAGGGATCTTTTATGGCTACACCTTC. As protein: CASSVGGTGIFYGYTF.

This clone has just one count. The rearrangement uses TRBV27 and TRBJ2-3, with 8 bases identical to TRBD2. V dropped 5 bases and J dropped 2; count of bases not matched to a gene: 12. Germline lookup yields CDR1 MNHEY and CDR2 SMNVEV (reference sequence). This CDR3 has 17 amino acids. The CDR3: CASSIKRTSRSTDTQYF. The CDR3 nucleotides are TGTGCCAGCAGTATAAAGCGGACTAGCAGATCCACAGATACGCAGTATTTT.

This chain uses TRBV7-3 with TRBJ2-7, with TRBD2 matching over 7 bases. Trimming took 6 bases from V and 3 from J; bases not matched to a gene: 5. The CDR3 sequence is 13 residues long. CDR1 SGHTA and CDR2 FQGTGA come from the germline V gene. The CDR3 nucleotides read TGTGCCAGCAGTAAGGGACTAATCTACGAGCAGTACTTC. It yields the protein CASSKGLIYEQYF.

The genes are TRBV9 and TRBJ2-3, with a weak D call TRBD2 (5 bases). The germline gives CDR1 SGDLS, CDR2 YYNGEE. There are 14 residues in the CDR3. The V gene lost 4 bases and the J gene lost 6 bases, with 15 bases spanning the gap. CDR3 coding DNA: TGTGCCAGCAGCACTCGGACTCCCTGGGATACGCAGTATTTT. It translates to CASSTRTPWDTQYF.

The chain couples TRBV7-9 to TRBJ1-1, with 7 bases fitting TRBD1. The germline V gene has CDR1 SEHNR and CDR2 FQNEAQ (reference sequence). CDR3 length equals 15 residues. J gave up 6 bases and V 4 bases, and 11 bases lay outside the gene matches. The CDR3 DNA reads TGTGCCAGCAGCTACCTCGAGACAGGGTTCGCTGAAGCTTTCTTT. Translated: CASSYLETGFAEAFF.

Regarding this clone: Within the sample, other DNA sequences also encode this same CDR3. The chain is built from TRBV6-6 and TRBJ2-7; 8 bases fit TRBD1. The V gene's germline CDR1 is MNHNY and CDR2 SVGAGI (reference sequence). This CDR3 contains 14 residues. V lost 2 bases and J lost 2; bases outside the gene matches: 2. The CDR3 region has the DNA TGTGCCAGCAGTTACGGACAGGGCCCCTACGAGCAGTACGTC. Translation: CASSYGQGPYEQYV.

The chain employs TRBV28 and TRBJ1-1, with D tentatively TRBD1 (6 bases). Trimming pared 7 bases from V and 2 bases from J, leaving 23 bases between. The CDR3 spans 17 residues. CDR1 is MDHEN, CDR2 SYDVKM, per germline. CDR3: CASTLGGLIGDNTEAFF. Here the CDR3 DNA reads TGTGCCAGCACCCTAGGGGGGTTGATCGGGGACAACACTGAAGCTTTCTTT.

The chain couples TRBV7-6 to TRBJ2-7; 9 positions match TRBD2. This CDR3 region has 15 residues. V lost 5 bases and J lost 7; bases outside the gene matches: 12. CDR1 is SGHVS, CDR2 FNYEAQ, per germline. The CDR3: CASSTGAGGFREQYF. The CDR3 nucleotides are TGTGCCAGCAGCACCGGAGCGGGAGGATTTCGGGAGCAGTACTTC.

The chain is built from TRBV5-1 and TRBJ1-1; 7 nucleotides align to TRBD1. The CDR3 runs to 14 residues. From germline, CDR1 is SGHRS and CDR2 YFSETQ. V lost 5 bases, J lost 5 bases, and 9 bases stayed unmatched. CDR3 loop: CASRPRGRETEAFF. The CDR3 DNA reads TGCGCCAGCAGGCCTAGGGGGCGGGAGACTGAAGCTTTCTTT.

The genes are TRBV28 and TRBJ1-6; 8 bases fit TRBD1. The CDR3 has 20 residues. The trim removed 5 bases at V and 3 bases at J, leaving 18 bases unmatched. Germline CDR1 reads MDHEN; CDR2 reads SYDVKM. The chain's CDR3 is CASSGATWTGLAIYNSPLHF. CDR3 in DNA: TGTGCCAGCAGTGGGGCGACATGGACAGGGCTCGCTATCTATAATTCACCCCTCCACTTT.

This clone appeared once. This chain links TRBV5-5 with TRBJ2-5; D may be TRBD2 (6 bases). Germline lookup yields CDR1 SGHKS and CDR2 YYEKEE (reference sequence). CDR3 length equals 15 residues. Trimming left V 2 bases short and J 5 bases short, with 16 bases between. This CDR3 is CASSLFPSAGETQYF. The DNA of the CDR3 is TGTGCCAGCAGCTTATTTCCTAGCGCAGGGGAGACCCAGTACTTC.

The chain has TRBV5-1 and TRBJ1-1; the D is unclear. The CDR3 loop spans 15 amino acids. Trimming left V 1 base short and J 3 bases short, with 13 bases between. CDR1 and CDR2 (germline): SGHRS, YFSETQ. The CDR3, as DNA: TGCGCCAGCAGCTTGACAAGGGTGGTGGACACTGAAGCTTTCTTT. As protein: CASSLTRVVDTEAFF.

The CDR3 here is CASSLRSGGALNEQFF. The CDR3 bases are TGTGCCAGCAGCTTAAGGAGCGGGGGGGCTCTGAATGAGCAGTTCTTC. V gene TRBV7-3 combines with J gene TRBJ2-1; 10 nucleotides line up with TRBD2. The CDR3 totals 16 residues. Losses at the gene ends were 1 base for V and 7 bases for J; bases not matched to a gene: 7. Germline lookup yields CDR1 SGHTA and CDR2 FQGTGA.

The chain links TRBV28 to TRBJ1-2; weak D call: TRBD1 (5 bases). With 8 bases removed from V and 4 bases from J, the gap between germline ends came to 20 bases. In germline, CDR1 is MDHEN, CDR2 SYDVKM. The CDR3 is made up of 15 amino acids. The CDR3 nucleotides are TGTGCCAGCCTGGAGGGGATCGGAGGAAGCTATGGCTACACCTTC. This translates into CASLEGIGGSYGYTF.

The chain is built from TRBV6-1 and TRBJ1-5; D is uncertain. The V gene's germline CDR1 is MNHNS and CDR2 SASEGT. CDR3 size: 15 residues. Deletions cut 8 bases from V and 5 bases from J, with 19 bases between. The CDR3 DNA follows: TGTGCCAGCTCCACAATAAGGGCAGGACATCAGCCCCAGCATTTT. Its protein is CASSTIRAGHQPQHF.

The chain uses TRBV4-1 and TRBJ2-3; 11 bases are a match to TRBD2. The germline CDR1 and CDR2 sequences are MGHRA and YSYEKL. Unmatched junction bases numbered 6, after V lost 4 bases and J lost 0 bases. CDR3 length: 17 residues. CDR3: CASSPGLAASSTDTQYF. The CDR3 DNA follows: TGCGCCAGCAGCCCGGGACTAGCGGCTTCTAGCACAGATACGCAGTATTTT.